The 17 T cell receptor beta chains given below trace back to one sample, sequenced in a study of blood T cells in healthy people across ages. For the second PCR, which ran for roughly 6 to 12 cycles, a sample-barcoded 5' primer and a J-beta primer mix were used. TCRdb processed the 5' RACE reads anew with MiXCR; each CDR3 protein has one entry. The data show over 1,500,000 distinct CDR3 sequences, about two fifths seen once. Sequenced sample: blood. These receptors all stem from a human donor in good health.

In DNA, the CDR3 is TGTGCCAGCAGTGCAAGGGATGCTCAGCCCCAGCATTTT. Translated, it gives CASSARDAQPQHF. The chain has TRBV6-2 or TRBV6-3 and TRBJ1-5; D is undetermined. Germline V gives CDR1 MNHEY, CDR2 SVGEGT. The germline V and J ends were trimmed by 5 bases and 6 bases, with 11 bases remaining between them. The CDR3 loop spans 13 amino acids.

The CDR3 coding sequence is TGCAGTGCTAGAGGTTTCCAGCGGGGGCAATACAATGAGCAGTTCTTC. Residues: CSARGFQRGQYNEQFF. The V and J genes are TRBV20-1 and TRBJ2-1; 8 nucleotides agree with TRBD2. This CDR3 has 16 residues. V trimming: 1 base; J trimming: 4 bases; junction bases outside the gene matches: 9. CDR1 is DFQATT, CDR2 SNEGSKA, per germline (reference sequence).

This clonotype was observed a handful of times. V usage is TRBV28 and J usage is TRBJ2-1, with 10 nucleotides matching TRBD2. J gave up 14 bases and V 6 bases, and 13 bases lay outside the gene matches. The CDR3 runs to 14 residues. Germline lookup yields CDR1 MDHEN and CDR2 SYDVKM. The CDR3 coding sequence is TGTGCCAGCAGCCCCCGTATAGCGGGGGGCCGGGAGTTCTTC. This encodes CASSPRIAGGREFF.

On this clonotype: A single base separates this from a much larger clone, so it may be a read error. The genes are TRBV20-1 and TRBJ2-7, with unresolved D. Germline V gene data show CDR1 as DFQATT and CDR2 as SNEGSKA (reference sequence). The CDR3 runs to 14 residues. The germline V and J ends were trimmed by 6 bases and 7 bases, with 22 bases remaining between them. In nucleotides, the CDR3 is TGCAGTGCGTCAGGTTCCAGCTCCTACAATGAGCAGTACTTC. This codes for CSASGSSSYNEQYF.

This clonotype has more than one count but fewer than ten. The V and J genes are TRBV7-2 and TRBJ1-2; 9 bases map to TRBD1. J lost 4 bases, V lost 2 bases, and 5 bases had no gene match. Germline CDR1 SGHTA, CDR2 FQGNSA. The CDR3 loop spans 15 amino acids. In nucleotides, the CDR3 is TGTGCCAGCAGCTTAACGACAGGGGGGATCTATGGCTACACCTTC. This encodes CASSLTTGGIYGYTF.

This clonotype was seen only a few times. An end of the junction does not agree with germline; a read error may underlie this. V and J are TRBV7-9 and TRBJ1-1, with 7 bases that match TRBD1. Looked up from germline, CDR1 is SEHNR and CDR2 is FQNEAQ (reference sequence). The CDR3 loop spans 14 amino acids. CDR3 sequence reads: CVSSSTGRLTEAFF. Here the CDR3 DNA reads TGTGTCAGCAGTTCGACAGGGAGGCTAACTGAAGCTTTCTTT.

V gene TRBV28 combines with J gene TRBJ1-5, with no clear D. CDR1 is MDHEN and CDR2 is SYDVKM in the germline V gene. The CDR3 contains 16 residues. V was cut by 4 bases and J by 1 base, with 14 bases left in between. As DNA, the CDR3 is TGTGCCAGCAGTTCGCCCTCGAGGGCCAGCAATCAGCCCCAGCATTTT. Translated, it gives CASSSPSRASNQPQHF. The complete variable domain, with remaining parts taken from reference TRBV28 and TRBJ1-5, reads DVKVTQSSRYLVKRTGEKVFLECVQDMDHENMFWYRQDPGLGLRLIYFSYDVKMKEKGDIPEGYSVSREKKERFSLILESASTNQTSMYLCASSSPSRASNQPQHFGDGTRLSIL.

Only a few counts were recorded for this clonotype. The rearrangement links TRBV20-1 to TRBJ2-5, with 10 bases fitting TRBD2. Germline V gives CDR1 DFQATT, CDR2 SNEGSKA (reference sequence). The CDR3 is 16 amino acids. Losses at the gene ends were 3 bases for V and 4 bases for J; bases not matched to a gene: 11. CDR3 in DNA: TGCAGTGCTAGCGTCGTCAGGGCTAGCGGGGGAGAGACCCAGTACTTC. Translation gives CSASVVRASGGETQYF.

This chain joins TRBV4-3 and TRBJ1-2; D is uncertain. CDR3 size: 13 residues. Germline-derived CDR1 and CDR2 are LGHNA and YSLEER. Trimming took 2 bases from V and 7 from J, leaving 11 bases between them. The DNA of the CDR3 is TGCGCCAGCAGCCAACCGGGGTTAGGTGGCTACACCTTC. The encoded protein is CASSQPGLGGYTF.

The chain carries TRBV4-3 and TRBJ2-1; 10 nucleotides align to TRBD2. Germline V gene data show CDR1 as LGHNA and CDR2 as YSLEER. The CDR3 totals 16 residues. V was pared by 3 bases and J by 5 bases, with 7 bases of the junction left unmatched. The CDR3 here is CASSQDLAGVDNEQFF. CDR3 nucleotide sequence: TGCGCCAGCAGCCAGGACCTAGCGGGGGTTGACAATGAGCAGTTCTTC.

There are a few counts of this clonotype. The CDR3: CASSLGGVRGYEQYF. DNA for the CDR3: TGTGCCAGCAGCTTAGGTGGTGTCAGGGGATACGAGCAGTACTTC. The J gene is TRBJ2-7, the V gene TRBV7-2; weak D call: TRBD1 (6 bases). Trimming pared 1 base from V and 4 bases from J, leaving 14 bases between. This CDR3 region has 15 residues. CDR1 is SGHTA, CDR2 FQGNSA, per germline.

This clonotype has more than one count but fewer than ten. The rearrangement uses TRBV28 and TRBJ1-2; 10 bases are shared with TRBD1. Germline-derived CDR1 and CDR2 are MDHEN and SYDVKM. The CDR3 consists of 16 residues. The trim removed 4 bases at V and 3 bases at J, leaving 8 bases unmatched. This CDR3 reads CASSSPGQGVYYGYTF. In DNA form, the CDR3 reads TGTGCCAGCAGTTCCCCAGGACAGGGGGTATACTATGGCTACACCTTC.

This clonotype was detected only once. It may be a read error: a sequence one base away is much more abundant. The chain has TRBV29-1 and TRBJ2-3; unclear D gene. The CDR3 extends over 15 amino acids. The germline gives CDR1 SQVTM, CDR2 ANQGSEA. The CDR3 DNA is TGCAACGTTGCGGCCGTCCTCGGTAGCACAGATACGCAGTATTTT. It yields the protein CNVAAVLGSTDTQYF.

The chain links TRBV9 to TRBJ2-3; D unclear. This CDR3 has 13 residues. The V end was cut by 5 bases, the J end by 9 bases, with 16 bases between. Looked up from germline, CDR1 is SGDLS and CDR2 is YYNGEE. DNA of the CDR3: TGTGCCAGCAGTTACGGAGTCGGTGGAACGCAGTATTTT. This translates into CASSYGVGGTQYF.

This sequence joins TRBV12-3 or TRBV12-4 and TRBJ1-2, with a weak D call TRBD1 (5 bases). V was shortened by 10 bases and J by 7 bases, with 19 bases between the two germline ends. CDR3 length: 13 residues. Here the CDR3 reads CAILPDRGVGYTF. CDR3 coding DNA: TGTGCCATCCTCCCCGACAGAGGGGTTGGCTACACCTTC.

The genes are TRBV9 and TRBJ2-3; no reliable D call. The germline V and J ends were trimmed by 4 bases and 0 bases, with 9 bases remaining between them. The CDR3 extends over 14 amino acids. Per germline, CDR1 SGDLS and CDR2 YYNGEE. CDR3 bases: TGTGCCAGCAGCCGGGTAACTAGCACAGATACGCAGTATTTT. The encoded protein is CASSRVTSTDTQYF. Variable domain in full (rest from reference TRBV9 and TRBJ2-3): DSGVTQTPKHLITATGQRVTLRCSPRSGDLSVYWYQQSLDQGLQFLIQYYNGEERAKGNILERFSAQQFPDLHSELNLSSLELGDSALYFCASSRVTSTDTQYFGPGTRLTVL.

V usage is TRBV29-1 and J usage is TRBJ1-1; D uncertain. Germline-derived CDR1 and CDR2 are SQVTM and ANQGSEA. The CDR3 spans 10 residues. Deletions cut 2 bases from V and 6 bases from J, with 4 bases between. The CDR3 sequence is CSVEFAEAFF. CDR3 DNA sequence: TGCAGCGTTGAATTTGCTGAAGCTTTCTTT.